The clone carrying this T cell receptor (beta chain) was recorded at least ten times. Its antigen is still unknown. Amplified TCR beta CDR3 regions came from RNA transcripts. First-round RT-PCR targeting the TCR CDR3 was performed with the HTBI primer set. TCRdb analysed the multiplex PCR reads with MiXCR anew, one entry per CDR3 protein. The profile shows hundreds of thousands of distinct CDR3 sequences, 20% of them singletons. The source of the sample is a study of T cells in Graves' hyperthyroidism and ophthalmopathy. Study results and limitations: Most clonotypes expanded in thyroid above 0.001 were likewise present in blood.

Sequences were obtained from blood. This clonotype was obtained from a man aged 25-45 years with Graves' ophthalmopathy.

CDR3 DNA: TGCAGTGCTAGGGGTGCGGGGAACACTGAAGCTTTCTTT. Amino acid sequence: CSARGAGNTEAFF. V usage is TRBV20-1 and J usage is TRBJ1-1, with D uncertain. The CDR3 covers 13 residues. The V and J ends lost 3 bases and 1 base respectively, with 9 bases between them. The germline V gene encodes CDR1 DFQATT and CDR2 SNEGSKA (reference sequence).